These 2 T cell receptor beta chains originate from one sample sequenced in a study of identical twins. TCRdb re-derived calls from the 5' RACE reads in MiXCR, one entry per CDR3 protein. In the table there are more than 400,000 distinct CDR3 sequences, 13% to 15% of which are singletons. A further study also used this sample, focusing on yellow fever vaccine responses in identical twins.

The source material was CD4+ T cells sorted from blood. The source of these receptors is a woman aged 18 to 35 in good health.

Only a few counts were recorded for this clonotype. The gene calls are TRBV3-1 and TRBJ2-1; TRBD2 aligns across 7 bases. V was clipped by 4 bases and J by 3 bases; unmatched bases: 9. Germline lookup yields CDR1 LGHDT and CDR2 YNNKEL (reference sequence). The CDR3 has 16 amino acids. In DNA form, the CDR3 reads TGTGCCAGCAGCCCCAACTTCCCTAGCGGCTACAATGAGCAGTTCTTC. It yields the protein CASSPNFPSGYNEQFF.

DNA of the CDR3: TGTGCCACCAGTGAGCCTTCCGGGACAGGCCACGATGAGCAGTTCTTC. It specifies CATSEPSGTGHDEQFF. The chain employs TRBV24-1 and TRBJ2-1; TRBD1 aligns across 8 bases. The length of the CDR3 is 16 residues. V lost 4 bases to trimming and J lost 8 bases; unmatched junction nucleotides: 12. Germline V gene data show CDR1 as KGHDR and CDR2 as SFDVKD.